The sequence of this T cell receptor beta chain was determined in a study of post-analysis software for immune sequencing data. General observations from the study: In patients, TRBV5-6, TRBV5-1 and TRBV20-1 belonged to five TRBV segments found more frequently than in controls.

The germline gives CDR1 SGHAT, CDR2 FQNNGV. The CDR3 loop spans 13 amino acids. V lost 5 bases and J lost 7; bases outside the gene matches: 7. TCR beta cDNA libraries had unique molecular identifiers. TCRdb reprocessed the PCR reads with MiXCR, giving one entry per CDR3 protein. This repertoire shows hundreds of thousands of distinct CDR3 sequences, roughly 38% found once; its top ten account for roughly an eighth. As regards this clonotype: Antigen specificity is unknown.

The sample was blood. The source of this sequence is a girl aged 5-17 years with multiple sclerosis. The gene calls are TRBV11-2 and TRBJ2-5; 7 bases are shared with TRBD1. The CDR3 DNA reads TGTGCCAGCAGCCCCACAGGGGTGGGGACCCAGTACTTC. Its translation is CASSPTGVGTQYF.